This is a list of T cell receptor beta chains from one sample in a study of blood T cell repertoires in COVID-19. Repertoires were generated with immunoSEQ multiplex PCR, while TCRdb's copy carries only in-frame clones and drops some. Found here are about 74,000 clones, 70% to 80% of them singletons; the top ten hold about 16%. What was sequenced was peripheral blood. These receptors were obtained from a man between 65 and 85 years old with active or convalescent COVID-19. CDR3s leave out the opening cysteine and the closing phenylalanine or tryptophan. Fields, in order: clone size, V gene, J gene, CDR3 protein. Size is omitted from some rows. Given values are once, few, many or a class for expanded clones.

clone_size: few; v_call: TRBV28; j_call: TRBJ1-5; cdr3_aa: ASSPSDRGWNQPQH
clone_size: once; v_call: TRBV5-4; j_call: TRBJ2-3; cdr3_aa: ASSSGLAGGSDTQY
clone_size: once; v_call: TRBV18; j_call: TRBJ1-4; cdr3_aa: ASSPQGGTNEKLF
clone_size: .; v_call: TRBV30; j_call: TRBJ2-7; cdr3_aa: AWSVSAGGRYEQY
clone_size: .; v_call: TRBV29-1; j_call: TRBJ2-5; cdr3_aa: SVAQETQY
clone_size: .; v_call: TRBV29-1; j_call: TRBJ2-1; cdr3_aa: SARPGLAGGGTYNEQF
clone_size: few; v_call: TRBV4-1; j_call: TRBJ1-3; cdr3_aa: ASSKQGPGDTIY
clone_size: .; v_call: TRBV28; j_call: TRBJ1-5; cdr3_aa: ASRITDYSLNYQPQH
clone_size: .; v_call: TRBV19; j_call: TRBJ2-1; cdr3_aa: ASRPPGQGSAEQF
clone_size: once; v_call: TRBV6-4; j_call: TRBJ1-3; cdr3_aa: ASLGGRTGNTIY
clone_size: .; v_call: TRBV18; j_call: TRBJ1-1; cdr3_aa: ASSPQGGDTEAF
clone_size: .; v_call: TRBV5-1; j_call: TRBJ2-5; cdr3_aa: ASSLATSFQETQY
clone_size: .; v_call: TRBV5-1; j_call: TRBJ2-5; cdr3_aa: ASSLGTNQETQY
clone_size: few; v_call: TRBV5-1; j_call: TRBJ2-5; cdr3_aa: ASSRGGLSVQETQY
clone_size: few; v_call: TRBV18; j_call: TRBJ2-3; cdr3_aa: ASWGQKGTDTQY
clone_size: .; v_call: TRBV7-2; j_call: TRBJ1-3; cdr3_aa: ASSLFPGGNTIY
clone_size: .; v_call: TRBV12-3/TRBV12-4; j_call: TRBJ2-2; cdr3_aa: ASTSKNTGELF
clone_size: .; v_call: TRBV7-9; j_call: TRBJ1-2; cdr3_aa: ASSLGDSYGYT
clone_size: once; v_call: TRBV5-1; j_call: TRBJ2-5; cdr3_aa: ASSPGGERETQY
clone_size: .; v_call: TRBV6-5; j_call: TRBJ2-7; cdr3_aa: ASSYSGGRLYEQY
clone_size: .; v_call: TRBV6-4; j_call: TRBJ2-3; cdr3_aa: ASSSSAGTDTQY
clone_size: .; v_call: TRBV18; j_call: TRBJ1-4; cdr3_aa: ASSSRPVLDSPSEKLF
clone_size: .; v_call: TRBV28; j_call: TRBJ1-4; cdr3_aa: ASSNRHAGEKLF
clone_size: .; v_call: TRBV30; j_call: TRBJ2-1; cdr3_aa: AWTLQSREQF
clone_size: .; v_call: TRBV3-1/TRBV3-2; j_call: TRBJ2-5; cdr3_aa: ASSQEQGIETQY
clone_size: .; v_call: TRBV28; j_call: TRBJ2-1; cdr3_aa: ASTNARGNEQF
clone_size: .; v_call: TRBV5-1; j_call: TRBJ1-3; cdr3_aa: ASSLDSNGNTIY
clone_size: once; v_call: TRBV5-1; j_call: TRBJ2-1; cdr3_aa: ASSSQQGDEQF
clone_size: once; v_call: TRBV3-1/TRBV3-2; j_call: TRBJ2-4; cdr3_aa: ASSVPQGGENIQY
clone_size: .; v_call: TRBV19; j_call: TRBJ2-7; cdr3_aa: ASKVSDSLYEQY
clone_size: .; v_call: TRBV24-1; j_call: TRBJ2-1; cdr3_aa: ATSETGTSGGALNEQF
clone_size: few; v_call: TRBV4-2; j_call: TRBJ2-7; cdr3_aa: ASSPNLQGMNYEQY
clone_size: .; v_call: TRBV3-1/TRBV3-2; j_call: TRBJ2-3; cdr3_aa: ASSRQSTDTQY
clone_size: few; v_call: TRBV25-1; j_call: TRBJ1-2; cdr3_aa: ASSRGQGGGYT
clone_size: .; v_call: TRBV5-1; j_call: TRBJ1-1; cdr3_aa: ASSPYSNTEAF
clone_size: .; v_call: TRBV7-9; j_call: TRBJ1-4; cdr3_aa: ASSLSGRGEKLF